This TCR beta chain was sequenced during a study of blood T cell repertoires in COVID-19. Study information: Samples representing acute and convalescent COVID-19 were sourced from the United States, Italy and Spain. Sources were T cells, B-cell-depleted T cells, or PBMCs; the material itself was cDNA or gDNA.

Per the study methods: Nucleated cell counts were estimated from reference gene primer amplification. Repertoires were generated with immunoSEQ multiplex PCR, while TCRdb's copy carries only in-frame clones and drops some. The V and J calls and clone size come from that table; D and trimming were worked out from the DNA. The table includes about 98,000 clones, 81% detected once. V dropped 1 base and J dropped 0 bases, with 10 bases sitting between them. CDR3 length: 15 amino acids. The germline gives CDR1 SGHRS, CDR2 YFSETQ. This sequence originates from an elderly woman with acute or convalescent COVID-19. The chain combines TRBV5-1 with TRBJ1-1, with D uncertain. Material for sequencing was peripheral blood. The CDR3 loop reads CASSLSPEMNTEAFF. The CDR3 coding sequence is TGCGCCAGCAGCTTGTCCCCGGAGATGAACACTGAAGCTTTCTTT.